The 5 T cell receptor beta chains below were found in one sample sequenced in a study of control samples from healthy donors and cancer patients. Libraries were prepared by immunoSEQ multiplex PCR; TCRdb keeps only in-frame clonotypes and omits some of them. Of 150,000 or so clones in the sample, roughly 94% were seen once. Material for sequencing was PBMCs. The receptors originated from a man in his sixties with colorectal cancer.

The chain couples TRBV24-1 to TRBJ1-1, with D perhaps TRBD1 (5 bases). With 5 bases removed from V and 5 bases from J, the gap between germline ends came to 14 bases. The CDR3 has 14 residues. In germline, CDR1 is KGHDR, CDR2 SFDVKD. In DNA, the CDR3 is TGTGCCACCAGTGCCCAGGGTGGGCGGACTGAAGCTTTCTTT. Amino acids: CATSAQGGRTEAFF.

The chain combines TRBV30 with TRBJ1-5; D possibly corresponds to TRBD1 (6 bases). CDR3 size: 13 residues. V lost 5 bases and J lost 5, with 13 bases in between. Germline CDR1 reads GTSNPN; CDR2 reads SVGIG (reference sequence). The CDR3 spells CAWARGLDQPQHF. CDR3 nucleotides: TGTGCCTGGGCGAGGGGGTTGGATCAGCCCCAGCATTTT. The whole variable domain, filled in from reference TRBV30 and TRBJ1-5, reads SQTIHQWPATLVQPVGSPLSLECTVEGTSNPNLYWYRQAAGRGLQLLFYSVGIGQISSEVPQNLSASRPQDRQFILSSKKLLLSDSGFYLCAWARGLDQPQHFGDGTRLSIL.

The chain carries TRBV10-2 and TRBJ1-5, with unresolved D. Trimming pared 6 bases from V and 6 bases from J, leaving 6 bases between. CDR1 is WSHSY and CDR2 is SAAADI in the germline V gene. The CDR3 loop spans 11 amino acids. The DNA for the CDR3 is TGCGCCAGCAGAGACACTCAGCCCCAGCATTTT. Protein: CASRDTQPQHF.

The chain links TRBV30 to TRBJ2-3, with a tentative D call TRBD1 (6 bases). This CDR3 is built from 11 residues. V was cut by 5 bases and J by 8 bases, with 11 bases left in between. Germline loops: CDR1 GTSNPN, CDR2 SVGIG (reference sequence). CDR3 region: CAWGLGGTQYF. CDR3 DNA: TGTGCCTGGGGTCTAGGGGGTACGCAGTATTTT.

The chain is built from TRBV18 and TRBJ1-5; D is unresolved. Germline CDR1 KGHSH, CDR2 LQKENI. CDR3 length equals 14 residues. Trimming shortened V by 3 bases and J by 0 bases, and 6 bases separated the two germline ends. This chain's CDR3 is CASSPEISNQPQHF. CDR3 bases: TGTGCCAGCTCACCGGAAATTAGCAATCAGCCCCAGCATTTT.